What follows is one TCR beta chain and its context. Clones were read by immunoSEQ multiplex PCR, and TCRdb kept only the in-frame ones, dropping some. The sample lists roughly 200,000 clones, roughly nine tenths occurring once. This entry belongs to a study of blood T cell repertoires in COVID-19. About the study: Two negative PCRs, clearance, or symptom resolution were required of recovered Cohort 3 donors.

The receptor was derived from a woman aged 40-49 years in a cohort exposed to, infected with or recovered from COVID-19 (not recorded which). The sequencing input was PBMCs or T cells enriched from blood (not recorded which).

For the CDR3, the DNA is TGTGCCAGCAGTCTCCTTGGGGGAGGGCCTGACGAGCAGTACTTC. This sequence encodes CASSLLGGGPDEQYF. The rearrangement joins TRBV7-2 to TRBJ2-7; TRBD2 matches at 7 bases. This CDR3 is built from 15 residues. Trimming at V came to 6 bases and at J to 5 bases, leaving 13 bases not matched to a gene. Germline CDR1 is SGHTA and CDR2 is FQGNSA.